Listed here are 29 T cell receptor beta chains from one sample, sequenced in a study of OX40 agonist ivuxolimab in advanced cancers. The table came from immunoSEQ multiplex PCR; TCRdb's copy has only in-frame clones and leaves some out. In the table there are 99,000 or so clones, approximately 93% of which are singletons. This material consisted of CD4+ or CD8+ T cells sorted from blood, taken in a trial of the OX40 agonist ivuxolimab. Receptors originate from an adult with an advanced solid tumor such as melanoma, head and neck, liver or kidney cancer.

V gene TRBV5-4 combines with J gene TRBJ1-2, with TRBD1 identical over 8 bases. V was clipped by 3 bases and J by 5 bases; unmatched bases: 6. The CDR3 is 14 amino acids. CDR1 SGHNT and CDR2 YYREEE come from the germline V gene (reference sequence). The chain's CDR3 is CASSSPQGAYGYTF. CDR3 nucleotide sequence: TGTGCCAGCAGCTCTCCTCAGGGGGCGTATGGCTACACCTTC.

The chain combines TRBV7-8 with TRBJ2-7; the D call may be TRBD1 or TRBD2 (5 bases each). In germline, CDR1 is SGHVS, CDR2 FQNEAQ. This CDR3 contains 14 residues. Trimming pared 5 bases from V and 4 bases from J, leaving 15 bases between. The CDR3 DNA is TGTGCCAGCAGCAGATGGGACGTTCAGTACGAGCAGTACTTC. Its protein product is CASSRWDVQYEQYF.

The J gene is TRBJ1-2, the V gene TRBV30; D not certain. V was cut by 0 bases and J by 4 bases, with 9 bases left in between. From germline, CDR1 is GTSNPN and CDR2 SVGIG (reference sequence). The CDR3 is 13 amino acids. CDR3 sequence (DNA): TGTGCCTGGAGTGTATCGCGGCTCTATGGCTACACCTTC. It translates to CAWSVSRLYGYTF.

This chain connects TRBV27 to TRBJ1-6; D remains ambiguous. This CDR3 contains 15 residues. CDR1 MNHEY and CDR2 SMNVEV come from the germline V gene (reference sequence). Trimming took 2 bases from V and 7 from J, leaving 12 bases between them. This CDR3 is CASSLIGGRNSPLHF. The CDR3 coding sequence is TGTGCCAGCAGTTTAATCGGAGGGCGGAATTCACCCCTCCACTTT.

The V gene is TRBV6-1, the J gene TRBJ1-5, with D unresolved. This CDR3 spans 15 amino acids. Trimming left V 6 bases short and J 0 bases short, with 12 bases between. Germline CDR1 MNHNS, CDR2 SASEGT. Here the CDR3 reads CASRSTDYSNQPQHF. The DNA of the CDR3 is TGTGCCAGCAGATCAACAGATTATAGCAATCAGCCCCAGCATTTT.

CDR3 DNA: TGTGCCACCAGCAGAGGTGGGGGCATTTTATCCTATGGCTACACCTTC. It codes for CATSRGGGILSYGYTF. The chain has TRBV15 and TRBJ1-2; TRBD1 might be the D (6 bases). Germline CDR1 is LNHNV and CDR2 is YYDKDF (reference sequence). Trimming took off 1 base at V and 4 bases at J, with 16 bases between the two ends. CDR3 length equals 16 residues.

The chain is built from TRBV12-5 and TRBJ1-5; D is uncertain. Trimming left V 5 bases short and J 7 bases short, with 12 bases between. The CDR3 is 13 residues long. Germline V gives CDR1 LGHNT, CDR2 FRNRAP. The CDR3 protein is CASGILAGQPQHF. Here the CDR3 DNA reads TGTGCTAGTGGTATCCTCGCGGGACAGCCCCAGCATTTT.

The chain links TRBV5-6 to TRBJ1-4; maybe TRBD1 (6 bases). The V end lost 4 bases, the J end lost 5 bases, and 15 bases lay between the germline ends. This CDR3 spans 15 amino acids. Per germline, CDR1 SGHDT and CDR2 YYEEEE. DNA of the CDR3: TGTGCCAGCAGCGGCCGGGACATAGAAAATGAAAAACTGTTTTTT. Protein sequence: CASSGRDIENEKLFF.

The chain employs TRBV11-1 and TRBJ1-2; 9 bases are a match to TRBD1. V was pared by 4 bases and J by 8 bases, with 11 bases of the junction left unmatched. The length of the CDR3 is 15 residues. From germline, CDR1 is SGHAT and CDR2 FQDESV (reference sequence). CDR3 DNA: TGTGCCAGCAGCTCTACAGGGGGCGCAGACCTCGGCTACACCTTC. This translates into CASSSTGGADLGYTF.

The chain employs TRBV6-6 and TRBJ2-3; 7 bases align to TRBD2. The germline CDR1 and CDR2 sequences are MNHNY and SVGAGI (reference sequence). The CDR3 extends over 15 amino acids. Losses at the gene ends were 4 bases for V and 5 bases for J; bases not matched to a gene: 9. The CDR3 sequence is CASSFLAEAEDTQYF. CDR3 nucleotides: TGTGCCAGCAGTTTTCTAGCGGAGGCGGAAGATACGCAGTATTTT.

The chain employs TRBV28 and TRBJ2-7; D not resolved. The V end was cut by 4 bases, the J end by 2 bases, with 9 bases between. CDR3 length: 13 residues. CDR1 MDHEN and CDR2 SYDVKM come from the germline V gene. The CDR3 reads CASSSVPAYEQYF. In nucleotides, the CDR3 is TGTGCCAGCAGTTCTGTCCCGGCCTACGAGCAGTACTTC. Complete variable domain (other parts from reference TRBV28 and TRBJ2-7): DVKVTQSSRYLVKRTGEKVFLECVQDMDHENMFWYRQDPGLGLRLIYFSYDVKMKEKGDIPEGYSVSREKKERFSLILESASTNQTSMYLCASSSVPAYEQYFGPGTRLTVT.

The chain combines TRBV13 with TRBJ1-1, with a tentative D call TRBD1 (6 bases). Germline CDR1 is PRHDT and CDR2 is FYEKMQ (reference sequence). The CDR3 runs to 13 residues. V shed 5 bases and J shed 0 bases, with 7 bases lying between them. CDR3 DNA: TGTGCCAGCAGCAGACAGGTGAACACTGAAGCTTTCTTT. It codes for CASSRQVNTEAFF.

J is TRBJ2-7 and V is TRBV4-1; 7 positions match TRBD1. This CDR3 is built from 15 residues. Trimming cost V 4 bases and J 2 bases; bases outside gene matches: 8. CDR1 MGHRA and CDR2 YSYEKL come from the germline V gene. In nucleotides, the CDR3 is TGCGCCAGCAGCCCGCAGGGACAGCTAACCTACGAGCAGTACTTC. Its protein is CASSPQGQLTYEQYF.

The chain has TRBV28 and TRBJ1-1; 7 bases map to TRBD1. The V segment lost 5 bases and the J segment 0 bases; nucleotides outside the gene matches: 6. This CDR3 spans 15 amino acids. CDR1 and CDR2 (germline): MDHEN, SYDVKM. The CDR3: CASSESTGLNTEAFF. As DNA, the CDR3 is TGTGCCAGCAGTGAATCGACAGGGTTGAACACTGAAGCTTTCTTT.

The rearrangement joins TRBV6-1 to TRBJ1-6, with no clear D. V lost 0 bases and J lost 7, with 13 bases in between. Germline loops: CDR1 MNHNS, CDR2 SASEGT. The CDR3 is 16 amino acids. CDR3 sequence reads: CASSEASGLRNSPLHF. For the CDR3, the DNA is TGTGCCAGCAGTGAAGCGTCAGGCCTAAGAAATTCACCCCTCCACTTT.

In its sample, this clone was seen once. The CDR3 loop is CASSSSGREQYF. The CDR3 nucleotides are TGTGCCAGCAGTTCGTCGGGGCGGGAGCAGTACTTC. The chain couples TRBV28 to TRBJ2-7, with D perhaps matching TRBD1 or TRBD2 (5 bases each). This CDR3 comprises 12 residues. From germline, CDR1 is MDHEN and CDR2 SYDVKM. V gave up 4 bases and J gave up 7 bases, with 11 bases separating them.

This rearrangement joins TRBV2 to TRBJ2-3; the D gene could be TRBD1 or TRBD2 (5 bases each). This CDR3 has 15 amino acids. Deletions cut 11 bases from V and 3 bases from J, with 21 bases between. The germline gives CDR1 SNHLY, CDR2 FYNNEI. CDR3 coding DNA: TGTGCCGGAGGACAACATGTTCTGTTGACAGATACGCAGTATTTT. Its protein product is CAGGQHVLLTDTQYF.

This sequence joins TRBV5-1 and TRBJ1-2; possible D gene TRBD1, 6 bases. The CDR3 runs 17 residues. CDR1 and CDR2 from the germline V gene are SGHRS and YFSETQ. V was trimmed by 1 base and J by 1 base, leaving 17 bases between them. The CDR3 region has the DNA TGCGCCAGCAGCTTGAGGTCCAGGGACACCTTTAACTATGGCTACACCTTC. Translated, it gives CASSLRSRDTFNYGYTF.

The chain has TRBV28 and TRBJ2-7, with D possibly matching TRBD2 (5 bases). The length of the CDR3 is 14 residues. CDR1 is MDHEN, CDR2 SYDVKM, per germline. V was pared by 4 bases and J by 0 bases, with 10 bases between. The CDR3 loop reads CASSSAGSSYEQYF. The CDR3 nucleotides are TGTGCCAGCAGTTCCGCTGGGAGCTCCTACGAGCAGTACTTC.

The chain joins TRBV5-6 to TRBJ2-2; D gene uncertain. The CDR3 runs 14 residues. The germline V gene has CDR1 SGHDT and CDR2 YYEEEE. The germline V and J ends were trimmed by 1 base and 1 base, with 5 bases remaining between them. This CDR3 is CASSLFGNTGELFF. The DNA for the CDR3 is TGTGCCAGCAGCTTGTTTGGGAACACCGGGGAGCTGTTTTTT.

The gene calls are TRBV7-2 and TRBJ1-5, with D perhaps TRBD1 (6 bases). The ends were cut back, 6 bases at V and 6 bases at J, with 24 bases in the middle. The CDR3 runs 17 residues. Germline assignment: CDR1 SGHTA and CDR2 FQGNSA. This chain's CDR3 is CASSHRNVHREGQPQHF. The CDR3 DNA is TGTGCCAGCAGTCACCGCAACGTCCACAGGGAGGGTCAGCCCCAGCATTTT.

V and J are TRBV27 and TRBJ1-6; 9 positions match TRBD1. The CDR3 has 15 amino acids. Germline lookup yields CDR1 MNHEY and CDR2 SMNVEV (reference sequence). The J segment lost 9 bases and the V segment lost 7 bases, leaving 10 bases of the junction unmatched. For the CDR3, the DNA is TGTGCCAGCACCCTAGGGGACAGGGAGGGTTCACCCCTCCACTTT. Translated, it gives CASTLGDREGSPLHF.

The CDR3 loop reads CASSLFSGSGDEQFF. The CDR3 DNA is TGTGCCAGCAGCTTATTTAGCGGGAGTGGTGATGAGCAGTTCTTC. J is TRBJ2-1 and V is TRBV7-9, with 9 bases aligning to TRBD2. The length of the CDR3 is 15 residues. Unmatched junction bases numbered 7, after V lost 2 bases and J lost 8 bases. In germline, CDR1 is SEHNR, CDR2 FQNEAQ (reference sequence).

The chain combines TRBV4-3 with TRBJ1-2, with D possibly being TRBD1 (6 bases). The CDR3 runs to 16 residues. From germline, CDR1 is LGHNA and CDR2 YSLEER. V lost 2 bases, J lost 4 bases, and 17 bases lay in between. The CDR3 is CASSQSPGHQAYGYTF. CDR3 DNA: TGCGCCAGCAGCCAATCACCGGGACATCAGGCCTATGGCTACACCTTC.

The rearrangement links TRBV6-1 to TRBJ1-5, with D possibly TRBD1 on 5 matching bases. This CDR3 contains 16 residues. Germline V gene lookup returns CDR1 MNHNS and CDR2 SASEGT. Trimming left V 4 bases short and J 3 bases short, with 16 bases between. The DNA for the CDR3 is TGTGCCAGCAGTGGTTTTAGTTGGGGACTCAATCAGCCCCAGCATTTT. It yields the protein CASSGFSWGLNQPQHF.

This clone was recorded once. This CDR3 is CASSLDRDMAYGYTF. The CDR3 DNA reads as TGTGCCAGCAGCTTGGACAGGGATATGGCATATGGCTACACCTTC. The chain links TRBV5-6 to TRBJ1-2, with D possibly being TRBD1 (6 bases). V gave up 0 bases and J gave up 5 bases, with 14 bases separating them. CDR1 and CDR2 from the germline V gene are SGHDT and YYEEEE. The CDR3 runs to 15 residues.

J is TRBJ2-3 and V is TRBV2, with a weak D call TRBD2 (6 bases). V lost 0 bases and J lost 0, with 13 bases in between. In germline, CDR1 is SNHLY, CDR2 FYNNEI. The CDR3 runs to 17 residues. The CDR3 region is CASSEARGLPSTDTQYF. CDR3 in DNA: TGTGCCAGCAGTGAAGCCCGCGGACTACCCAGCACAGATACGCAGTATTTT.

This rearrangement joins TRBV6-1 to TRBJ2-3; the match to TRBD1 covers 10 bases. Per germline, CDR1 MNHNS and CDR2 SASEGT. V shed 6 bases and J 4 bases; nucleotides not matched to a gene: 7. The CDR3 covers 15 residues. CDR3 sequence (DNA): TGTGCCAGCAGAGAACACGGGACAGGGGCAGATACGCAGTATTTT. Protein: CASREHGTGADTQYF.

This clone has a single count. The chain uses TRBV19 and TRBJ2-2; D uncertain. Germline V lookup: CDR1 LNHDA, CDR2 SQIVND (reference sequence). The CDR3 spans 13 residues. V dropped 6 bases and J dropped 6 bases, with 11 bases sitting between them. The CDR3 bases are TGTGCCAGTAGGACGACCCTTTCCGGGGAGCTGTTTTTT. It is translated as CASRTTLSGELFF.